This TCR beta chain came from a study of persistence of HIV-infected CD4 T cells. Study overall: Donors had been on suppressive ART for a median of 8 years. A larger, less memory-rich fraction responded to anti-CD3/anti-CD28 beads than to antigen.

This nonspecific control used anti-CD3/anti-CD28 bead stimulation of CD4+ T cells. Sorting selected CD4+ T cells upregulating both CD40 ligand and CD69. CD8+ T cells were removed from PBMCs prior to stimulation. Whole-study results and caveats: CMV- and Gag-responding cells had lower TCRbeta richness than CD3/CD28-responding cells.

Remarks on this clone: Its specificity is unknown.

CDR3 size: 16 residues. V was pared by 0 bases and J by 6 bases, with 10 bases of the junction left unmatched. The germline V gene encodes CDR1 SGHKS and CDR2 YYEKEE (reference sequence). This was the immunoSEQ version 4 assay in survey mode. The data were produced by immunoSEQ multiplex PCR, yet TCRdb's version contains in-frame clones alone and is incomplete. The sample consists of around 45,000 clones, approximately 90% of them appearing once. The receptor was derived from an adult man with HIV who was CMV-seropositive. Source: CD4+ T cells sorted from PBMCs after approximately 19-hour stimulation, taken from a patient who received antiretroviral therapy. The chain is built from TRBV5-5 and TRBJ2-7, with TRBD1 identical over 9 bases. CDR3 region: CASSLGATGGRGEQYF. Written as DNA, the CDR3 is TGTGCCAGCAGCTTGGGCGCGACAGGGGGAAGGGGCGAGCAGTACTTC.